The 19 T cell receptor beta chains below were found in one sample sequenced in a study of technical replicates of blood from a handful of donors. The assay was immunoSEQ multiplex PCR, and TCRdb's table has in-frame clones only and misses some. Among about 75,000 clones listed, about 90% were seen once. The specimen sequenced was T cells isolated from PBMCs. All receptors derive from a human donor in good health.

This chain connects TRBV5-1 to TRBJ2-3; D is undetermined. The V and J ends lost 0 bases and 2 bases respectively, with 7 bases between them. Germline CDR1 is SGHRS and CDR2 is YFSETQ. The CDR3 covers 14 residues. CDR3 nucleotides: TGCGCCAGCAGCTTGGATGCGTACACAGATACGCAGTATTTT. This translates into CASSLDAYTDTQYF. Combining the CDR3 with reference TRBV5-1 and TRBJ2-3 gives the whole variable domain KAGVTQTPRYLIKTRGQQVTLSCSPISGHRSVSWYQQTPGQGLQFLFEYFSETQRNKGNFPGRFSGRQFSNSRSEMNVSTLELGDSALYLCASSLDAYTDTQYFGPGTRLTVL.

The rearrangement uses TRBV11-3 and TRBJ2-1; TRBD2 aligns across 7 bases. Unmatched junction bases numbered 7, after V lost 5 bases and J lost 3 bases. Germline CDR1 and CDR2: SGHNT and YENEEA. This CDR3 has 15 amino acids. The CDR3 reads CASSLAWGGYNEQFF. The CDR3 DNA reads as TGTGCCAGCAGCCTAGCGTGGGGGGGCTACAATGAGCAGTTCTTC.

This clone has only a few counts. The chain couples TRBV5-1 to TRBJ1-4, with unresolved D. This CDR3 contains 14 residues. V shed 3 bases and J shed 3 bases, with 9 bases lying between them. CDR1 is SGHRS and CDR2 is YFSETQ in the germline V gene. The CDR3 bases are TGCGCCAGCAGCTCAGAAATGGCTAATGAAAAACTGTTTTTT. As protein: CASSSEMANEKLFF.

The chain employs TRBV6-1 and TRBJ2-1; perhaps TRBD2 as D (5 bases). Germline CDR1 and CDR2: MNHNS and SASEGT. V lost 0 bases and J lost 6, with 9 bases in between. The length of the CDR3 is 14 residues. The CDR3 region has the DNA TGTGCCAGCAGTGAAGCTCGCCTAGCCAATGAGCAGTTCTTC. This codes for CASSEARLANEQFF.

The genes are TRBV6-5 and TRBJ2-1; 9 nucleotides match TRBD2. Germline CDR1 is MNHEY and CDR2 is SVGAGI. V shed 2 bases and J 5 bases; nucleotides not matched to a gene: 7. CDR3 length equals 16 residues. The CDR3 nucleotides are TGTGCCAGCAGTTACCGTAGCGGGAGTGTACACAATGAGCAGTTCTTC. This translates into CASSYRSGSVHNEQFF.

This chain links TRBV19 with TRBJ1-3; the D gene is possibly TRBD1 (6 bases). CDR3 length: 14 amino acids. V was pared by 5 bases and J by 2 bases, with 10 bases between. Per the germline V gene, CDR1 is LNHDA and CDR2 is SQIVND (reference sequence). The CDR3 DNA is TGTGCCAGTAGTTTGAGGGGGACTGGAAACACCATATATTTT. Encoded protein: CASSLRGTGNTIYF.

The chain couples TRBV7-6 to TRBJ2-3; no clear D. Germline CDR1 reads SGHVS; CDR2 reads FNYEAQ. With 0 bases removed from V and 8 bases from J, the gap between germline ends came to 15 bases. This CDR3 is 15 amino acids long. CDR3 protein: CASSLARSWWVTQYF. In DNA, the CDR3 is TGTGCCAGCAGCTTAGCTCGGAGTTGGTGGGTTACGCAGTATTTT.

This chain links TRBV6-4 with TRBJ2-1; TRBD2 matches at 10 bases. Germline V gene data show CDR1 as MRHNA and CDR2 as SNTAGT. The CDR3 length is 15 residues. The V and J ends lost 0 bases and 4 bases, in that order; junction bases with no gene match: 0. CDR3 protein: CASSDSAGGYNEQFF. Here the CDR3 DNA reads TGTGCCAGCAGTGACTCAGCGGGAGGGTACAATGAGCAGTTCTTC.

This sequence joins TRBV5-4 and TRBJ1-1; D is perhaps TRBD1 (5 bases). Germline lookup yields CDR1 SGHNT and CDR2 YYREEE (reference sequence). Between the trimmed V and J ends, which lost 0 bases and 4 bases, there was a span of 10 bases. The CDR3 spans 14 residues. CDR3 in DNA: TGTGCCAGCAGCTTGGGTCAGGGAGGCACTGAAGCTTTCTTT. Its protein product is CASSLGQGGTEAFF. The full variable domain, rest sourced from reference TRBV5-4 and TRBJ1-1, is ETGVTQSPTHLIKTRGQQVTLRCSSQSGHNTVSWYQQALGQGPQFIFQYYREEENGRGNFPPRFSGLQFPNYSSELNVNALELDDSALYLCASSLGQGGTEAFFGQGTRLTVV.

This chain joins TRBV11-3 and TRBJ2-1; D may be TRBD2 (5 bases). The ends were cut back, 3 bases at V and 2 bases at J, with 23 bases in the middle. CDR3 length: 19 residues. CDR1 SGHNT and CDR2 YENEEA come from the germline V gene. CDR3 residues: CASSFQNERGIYAYNEQFF. The CDR3 DNA is TGTGCCAGCAGCTTTCAAAACGAACGGGGAATATATGCCTACAATGAGCAGTTCTTC.

The chain links TRBV6-1 to TRBJ2-7; TRBD2 matches 9 bases. Germline assignment: CDR1 MNHNS and CDR2 SASEGT. This CDR3 has 14 residues. Trimming removed 4 bases from V and 3 bases from J; junction bases left unmatched: 4. Written as DNA, the CDR3 is TGTGCCAGCAGTGCAAATAGCGGGAGCTACGAGCAGTACTTC. It encodes CASSANSGSYEQYF.

The chain carries TRBV11-3 and TRBJ2-5, with D tentatively TRBD1 (5 bases). From germline, CDR1 is SGHNT and CDR2 YENEEA. The CDR3 contains 16 residues. With 8 bases removed from V and 5 bases from J, the gap between germline ends came to 24 bases. In DNA form, the CDR3 reads TGTGCCAGCCCCTTCAAATCAAGGGGCAAATGTGAGACCCAGTACTTC. Its protein product is CASPFKSRGKCETQYF.

This chain uses TRBV29-1 with TRBJ2-3; 7 nucleotides align to TRBD1. The V and J ends lost 3 bases and 0 bases, in that order; junction bases with no gene match: 6. This CDR3 is built from 15 residues. CDR1 and CDR2 from the germline V gene are SQVTM and ANQGSEA. The CDR3 region is CSVDHGTASTDTQYF. The CDR3 coding sequence is TGCAGCGTTGATCACGGGACAGCTAGCACAGATACGCAGTATTTT.

V usage is TRBV5-4 and J usage is TRBJ2-2; possible D gene TRBD1, 5 bases. Trimming stripped 0 bases from V and 4 bases from J, with 10 bases between. This CDR3 comprises 15 residues. Germline V lookup: CDR1 SGHNT, CDR2 YYREEE (reference sequence). CDR3 loop: CASSLAGRGTGELFF. In DNA form, the CDR3 reads TGTGCCAGCAGCTTGGCGGGTAGGGGCACCGGGGAGCTGTTTTTT.

The chain is built from TRBV7-3 and TRBJ2-1; tentative D call: TRBD2 (6 bases). Germline V lookup: CDR1 SGHTA, CDR2 FQGTGA. V lost 1 base to trimming and J lost 8 bases, with 15 bases between them. This CDR3 has 15 residues. CDR3 sequence (DNA): TGTGCCAGCAGCTTAAATTCGGGACTCTGGGATGAGCAGTTCTTC. It specifies CASSLNSGLWDEQFF.

The rearrangement uses TRBV10-3 and TRBJ2-5, with a tentative D call TRBD2 (6 bases). Germline-derived CDR1 and CDR2 are ENHRY and SYGVKD. Trimming removed 0 bases at V and 7 bases at J, with 12 bases between. The CDR3 runs to 14 residues. CDR3 residues: CAISESGGWGTQYF. The CDR3 nucleotides are TGTGCCATCAGTGAGTCTGGAGGGTGGGGGACCCAGTACTTC.

The chain employs TRBV5-1 and TRBJ2-7; TRBD1 is a possible D gene (5 bases). The CDR3 runs 13 residues. From germline, CDR1 is SGHRS and CDR2 YFSETQ. V was shortened by 4 bases and J by 3 bases, with 11 bases between the two germline ends. CDR3 amino acids: CASSPGIDYEQYF. The CDR3 coding sequence is TGCGCCAGCAGCCCAGGGATTGACTACGAGCAGTACTTC.

V gene TRBV7-7 combines with J gene TRBJ2-5, with TRBD1 identical over 7 bases. CDR1 is SSHAT, CDR2 FNYEAQ, per germline (reference sequence). Unmatched junction bases numbered 8, after V lost 5 bases and J lost 5 bases. This CDR3 contains 14 residues. The CDR3 loop is CASSPRTGRETQYF. DNA for the CDR3: TGTGCCAGCAGCCCGCGGACAGGAAGGGAGACCCAGTACTTC.

V gene TRBV11-2 combines with J gene TRBJ2-7; 9 bases agree with TRBD2. The germline V gene has CDR1 SGHAT and CDR2 FQNNGV. This CDR3 is built from 15 residues. J lost 0 bases, V lost 5 bases, and 5 bases had no gene match. The CDR3 spells CASSGTSGFSYEQYF. CDR3 coding DNA: TGTGCCAGCAGCGGTACTAGCGGGTTCTCCTACGAGCAGTACTTC.